A selection of T cell receptor beta chains follows, all from one sample in a study of T cell responses to AZD1222 COVID-19 vaccine. Sequencing used immunoSEQ multiplex PCR; TCRdb keeps in-frame clones, though not all of them. The repertoire holds 150,000 to 200,000 clones, with about 91% as singletons. The sequencing here drew on peripheral blood, taken 28 days after the second AZD1222 dose. Receptor source: an adult who received the AZD1222 COVID-19 vaccine. The CDR3 runs from the conserved cysteine through the conserved F or W. D genes are given only for firm matches. Not every row has a clone size; where given, it reads once, few, many or a size class.

NA TRBJ1-1 TRBV19 NA TGTGCCAGTAGTAGTACCGGGGACACTGAAGCTTTCTTT CASSSTGDTEAFF
NA TRBJ2-5 TRBV12-3/TRBV12-4 NA TGTGCCAGCAGTATCAGACGAGAGACCCAGTACTTC CASSIRRETQYF
NA TRBJ1-1 TRBV6-5 NA TGTGCCAGCAGCCTCTCCGTTACAGGGAATACTGAAGCTTTCTTT CASSLSVTGNTEAFF
NA TRBJ1-4 TRBV9 TRBD1 TGTGCCAGCAGCGTAATCGTCGACAGGGGAGATGAAAAACTGTTTTTT CASSVIVDRGDEKLFF
NA TRBJ1-1 TRBV7-3 NA TGTGCCAGCAGCCGAGGGCGCCTCGGCAATCGGAACACTGAAGCTTTCTTT CASSRGRLGNRNTEAFF
NA TRBJ1-1 TRBV5-1 NA TGCGCCAGCAGCTGGACAGTGAACACTGAAGCTTTCTTT CASSWTVNTEAFF
NA TRBJ1-2 TRBV5-4 NA TGTGCCAGCAGCTTGGACAGCTTATATGGCTACACCTTC CASSLDSLYGYTF
NA TRBJ2-3 TRBV7-7 TRBD2 TGTGCTAGCAGCGTCCCGGGGGGTACGCAGTATTTT CASSVPGGTQYF
NA TRBJ2-1 TRBV7-9 NA TGTGCCAGCAGCTTCAGCCGGGACTTTAACGAGCAGTTCTTC CASSFSRDFNEQFF
NA TRBJ2-7 TRBV7-2 NA TGTGCCAGCAGCTCGACCTACGAGCAGTACTTC CASSSTYEQYF
NA TRBJ2-7 TRBV18 TRBD1 TGTGCCAGCTCACCTGACAGGGGGCGAGGGGAGCAGTACTTC CASSPDRGRGEQYF
NA TRBJ2-3 TRBV7-3 NA TGTGCCAGCAGCTTAAACCCCTTAGGGGCGGGAAACACAGATACGCAGTATTTT CASSLNPLGAGNTDTQYF
NA TRBJ1-6 TRBV15 NA TGTGCCACCAGCAGAGATTACGGGGGTTCCTATAATTCACCCCTCCACTTT CATSRDYGGSYNSPLHF
NA TRBJ1-5 TRBV19 NA TGTGCCAGTAGTAATCTGAATCAGCCCCAGCATTTT CASSNLNQPQHF
NA TRBJ2-3 TRBV4-1 NA TGCGCCAGCAGCCTCCGACAACCCGGGACTCAATCGGCAGATACGCAGTATTTT CASSLRQPGTQSADTQYF
NA TRBJ1-2 TRBV5-6 TRBD1 TGTGCCAGCAGCTTGGTCGGACAGGGGGCTTACGGCTACACCTTC CASSLVGQGAYGYTF
NA TRBJ1-1 TRBV7-2 TRBD1 TGTGCCAGCAGCTCGACAGGGGGTAACACTGAAGCTTTCTTT CASSSTGGNTEAFF
NA TRBJ1-1 TRBV5-4 TRBD1 TGTGCCAGCAGCTTGGGCGCAGGGGGCACTGAAGCTTTCTTT CASSLGAGGTEAFF
NA TRBJ1-4 TRBV19 TRBD1 TGTGCCAGCGGGACAGCAACTAATGAAAAACTGTTTTTT CASGTATNEKLFF
NA TRBJ1-2 TRBV19 NA TGTGCCAGTAGTATAGTGGGCTTGGGCTACACCTTC CASSIVGLGYTF
NA TRBJ1-1 TRBV23-1 TRBD1 TGCGCCAGCGTTACACTGTTCCGGGACAGGGTCATCCCTCACAGGTGCACTGAAGCTTTCTTT CASVTLFRDRVIPHRCTEAFF
NA TRBJ2-5 TRBV7-2 TRBD2 TGTGCCAGCAGCCGCCGGGCGGGGGTAGAGACCCAGTACTTC CASSRRAGVETQYF
NA TRBJ2-7 TRBV6-5 TRBD2 TGTGCCAGCAGTTACTCTGGCGGGGGGCCCTACGAGCAGTACTTC CASSYSGGGPYEQYF
NA TRBJ2-6 TRBV7-2 NA TGTGCCAGCAGCATGTCCTCTCCGGGACCGGGCTCTGGGGCCAACGTCCTGACTTTC CASSMSSPGPGSGANVLTF
NA TRBJ1-2 TRBV7-2 NA TGTGCCAGCAGCTTCCGGTCCTTTCTAAACTATGGCTACACCTTC CASSFRSFLNYGYTF
once TRBJ1-2 TRBV5-1 TRBD1 TGCGCCAGCAGCTTGGTGGGGGGACAGGACGGCTACACCTTC CASSLVGGQDGYTF
NA TRBJ2-3 TRBV7-8 TRBD2 TGTGCCAGCAGCTTAGAATTAGCGGGGGGGCCTGGCACAGATACGCAGTATTTT CASSLELAGGPGTDTQYF
NA TRBJ2-1 TRBV30 NA TGTGCCTGGGGGGCCTCCTCCAATGAGCAGTTCTTC CAWGASSNEQFF
NA TRBJ2-2 TRBV18 TRBD1 TGTGCCAGCTCAAAGACAGGGCCCGGGACCGGGGAGCTGTTTTTT CASSKTGPGTGELFF
NA TRBJ2-3 TRBV3-1/TRBV3-2 TRBD2 TGTGCCAGCAGCGGGCGAATAGCGGGAGATACGCAGTATTTT CASSGRIAGDTQYF
NA TRBJ2-1 TRBV5-4 TRBD2 TGTGCCAGCAGCTTGAATAGCGGGCTCTCCTACAATGAGCAGTTCTTC CASSLNSGLSYNEQFF
NA TRBJ2-3 TRBV5-1 TRBD1 TGCGCCAGCAGCTACGGGACGACAGGGGGCATCGATACGCAGTATTTT CASSYGTTGGIDTQYF
NA TRBJ2-7 TRBV2 NA TGTGCCAGCAGTGACGTCTCCTACGAGCAGTACTTC CASSDVSYEQYF
NA TRBJ1-2 TRBV5-1 NA TGCGCCAGCAGCTTACGGGATAGCTATGGCTACACCTTC CASSLRDSYGYTF
NA TRBJ1-2 TRBV19 NA TGTGCCAGTAGTCTCTCGCAGATCTATGGCTACACCTTC CASSLSQIYGYTF
NA TRBJ1-1 TRBV6-5 TRBD1 TGTGCCAGCAGTTACGACAGGGGTAACACTGAAGCTTTCTTT CASSYDRGNTEAFF
NA TRBJ1-2 TRBV6-2/TRBV6-3 NA TGTGCCAGCAGTTACGACAGTTACTATGGCTACACCTTC CASSYDSYYGYTF
NA TRBJ2-3 TRBV5-1 TRBD1 TGCGCCAGCAGCTTGGTTCGTAGGGGGCTAGATACGCAGTATTTT CASSLVRRGLDTQYF
NA TRBJ1-4 TRBV27 NA TGTGCCAGCAGTTTAACCCAACACCCCAGCACAGGGCTGTATGAAAAACTGTTTTTT CASSLTQHPSTGLYEKLFF
NA TRBJ2-1 TRBV7-2 NA TGTGCCAGCAGCCCAGATACGAGCTCCTACAATGAGCAGTTCTTC CASSPDTSSYNEQFF
NA TRBJ2-7 TRBV19 NA TGTGCCAGTAGTATAGAGGCGGGTATCTTCGGGTACGAGCAGTACTTC CASSIEAGIFGYEQYF
NA TRBJ2-2 TRBV11-2 NA TGTGCCAGCAGCTTAAGATGGAGGACCGGGGAGCTGTTTTTT CASSLRWRTGELFF
NA TRBJ1-5 TRBV4-2 NA TGTGCCAGCAGCCAAAAATTAGGGAGCAATCAGCCCCAGCATTTT CASSQKLGSNQPQHF
once TRBJ2-5 TRBV5-4 NA TGTGCCAGCAGCTTGTGGAAGAGTGTTGGACGGCAAGAGACCCAGTACTTC CASSLWKSVGRQETQYF
NA TRBJ2-3 TRBV7-3 NA TGTGCCAGCAGTTTATTTGGGGACCCAAGCACAGATACGCAGTATTTT CASSLFGDPSTDTQYF
NA TRBJ2-1 TRBV4-3 NA TGCGCCAGCAGCCAAGTTTGGGAAAACGAGCAGTTCTTC CASSQVWENEQFF
NA TRBJ1-3 TRBV6-5 TRBD1 TGTGCCACCGAAACGACAGGGAGGGACACCATATATTTT CATETTGRDTIYF
NA TRBJ2-7 TRBV6-5 TRBD1 TGTGCCAGCACCCCTAGGGACAGGGTCTCCTACGAGCAGTACTTC CASTPRDRVSYEQYF
NA TRBJ2-2 TRBV9 NA TGTGCCAGCAGCGTACAGGGAGGGAACACCGGGGAGCTGTTTTTT CASSVQGGNTGELFF
NA TRBJ1-2 TRBV6-6 TRBD1 TGTGCCAGCAGCTTAGGACAGGGGGGAGGCTACACCTTC CASSLGQGGGYTF
NA TRBJ1-1 TRBV16 NA TGTGCCAGCAGCCAATTTGGACGAGTTGTAGCTTTCTTT CASSQFGRVVAFF
NA TRBJ2-7 TRBV4-1 TRBD2 TGCGCCAGCAGCTCTATGTGGACTAGCGGGGGATACGAGCAGTACTTC CASSSMWTSGGYEQYF
NA TRBJ1-1 TRBV28 TRBD1 TGTGCCAGCAGGCAACTGACAGGGGGCAGAAACACTGAAGCTTTCTTT CASRQLTGGRNTEAFF
NA TRBJ1-6 TRBV12-3/TRBV12-4 NA TGTGCCAGCACCAACGTAAGGAATTCACCCCTCCACTTT CASTNVRNSPLHF
NA TRBJ2-7 TRBV9 NA TGTGCCAGCAGCGTAGAGGCGGGGACAACCTACGAGCAGTACTTC CASSVEAGTTYEQYF